This T cell receptor beta chain was recovered during a study of cytomegalovirus exposure and HLA in healthy donors. Whole-study results and caveats: An analysis done earlier found most TCR beta V segments productive about 87% or about 30% of the time. Clonal expansion was found to be greater in HLA-associated TCR beta chains than in equally common others in a later analysis.

The junction had 7 bases not matched to a gene; V was cut back by 6 bases and J by 4 bases. The CDR3 runs to 15 residues. Germline assignment: CDR1 MNHNY and CDR2 SVGAGI (reference sequence). 13 Jbeta primers and 60 Vbeta primers were used for the PCR. The repertoire was sequenced with immunoSEQ multiplex PCR; TCRdb's copy has only in-frame clones and lacks some. The sample carries about 170,000 clones, around two thirds recorded once. Points on this clone: What it binds is not known.

The chain employs TRBV6-6 and TRBJ2-3; 10 positions match TRBD1. Material for sequencing was PBMCs. The sequence came from a man aged 35-49 years in good health and CMV-seronegative. The CDR3 region has the DNA TGTGCCAGCAGCGAGCGGGGACAGGGGTCAGATACGCAGTATTTT. Protein: CASSERGQGSDTQYF.